The next 23 T cell receptor beta chains were all read from a single sample in a study of cytomegalovirus exposure and HLA in healthy donors. Use of 60 Vbeta and 13 Jbeta primers characterized the PCR. Generated by immunoSEQ multiplex PCR, the TCRdb table keeps only in-frame clones and is missing some. Of some 190,000 clones listed, 76% are singletons. The specimen sequenced was PBMCs. The source is a man younger than 35 in good health and CMV-seronegative.

The rearrangement joins TRBV7-9 to TRBJ2-1, with TRBD2 identical over 7 bases. CDR1 is SEHNR and CDR2 is FQNEAQ in the germline V gene (reference sequence). Unmatched junction bases numbered 7, after V lost 2 bases and J lost 6 bases. The CDR3 totals 15 residues. The CDR3 reads CASSLLREQANEQFF. In nucleotides, the CDR3 is TGTGCCAGCAGCTTATTGCGGGAGCAGGCCAATGAGCAGTTCTTC.

This chain uses TRBV5-8 with TRBJ1-1; 7 bases line up with TRBD1. The CDR3 is 14 amino acids. Germline V lookup: CDR1 SGHTS, CDR2 YDEGEE. Trimming cost V 0 bases and J 11 bases; bases outside gene matches: 10. DNA of the CDR3: TGTGCCAGCAGCTTGGGACAGGGTCGTATGGGGGCTTTCTTT. It is translated as CASSLGQGRMGAFF.

The V gene is TRBV30, the J gene TRBJ2-7; 7 nucleotides match TRBD1. The ends lost 3 bases at V and 7 bases at J; junction bases unmatched: 12. CDR1 GTSNPN and CDR2 SVGIG come from the germline V gene (reference sequence). The CDR3 totals 14 residues. The CDR3 here is CAWRIPGGRGEQYF. The CDR3 region has the DNA TGTGCCTGGAGAATACCAGGGGGAAGGGGGGAGCAGTACTTC.

This chain joins TRBV19 and TRBJ1-5; TRBD1 matches at 7 bases. The CDR3 totals 15 residues. The junction had 7 bases not matched to a gene; V was cut back by 3 bases and J by 5 bases. Per germline, CDR1 LNHDA and CDR2 SQIVND (reference sequence). In DNA form, the CDR3 reads TGTGCCAGTAGTATCCTACAGGGGAACGATCAGCCCCAGCATTTT. Its protein is CASSILQGNDQPQHF.

To note about this clone: Since the CDR3 does not end with the conserved phenylalanine or tryptophan, this likely comes from a read error. This sequence joins TRBV6-4 and TRBJ1-2; D might be TRBD1 (6 bases). The CDR3 length is 11 residues. Germline values: CDR1 MRHNA, CDR2 SNTAGT. V lost 4 bases, J lost 6 bases, and 6 bases lay in between. This CDR3 is CASSAGDGYTL. In nucleotides, the CDR3 is TGTGCCAGCAGTGCAGGGGATGGCTACACCCTC.

The chain carries TRBV30 and TRBJ2-3, with 7 positions matching TRBD1. J gave up 3 bases and V 0 bases, and 6 bases lay outside the gene matches. The CDR3 spans 15 residues. CDR1 and CDR2 from the germline V gene are GTSNPN and SVGIG (reference sequence). CDR3 sequence reads: CAWSVRDSATDTQYF. The CDR3 DNA is TGTGCCTGGAGTGTACGGGACAGCGCGACAGATACGCAGTATTTT.

This clone has only a few counts. CDR3 in DNA: TGTGCCAGCAGTCAATCCACAATGAACACTGAAGCTTTCTTT. Encoded protein: CASSQSTMNTEAFF. The genes are TRBV6-6 and TRBJ1-1, with D unclear. CDR1 is MNHNY and CDR2 is SVGAGI in the germline V gene (reference sequence). V shed 5 bases and J shed 0 bases, with 10 bases lying between them. There are 14 residues in the CDR3.

The chain carries TRBV18 and TRBJ2-7; 15 nucleotides line up with TRBD2. This CDR3 spans 18 amino acids. With V trimmed by 3 bases and J by 6 bases, 12 bases remained unmatched. The germline gives CDR1 KGHSH, CDR2 LQKENI. CDR3 residues: CASSPLGLAGGPGGEQYF. In nucleotides, the CDR3 is TGTGCCAGCTCACCCCTGGGACTAGCGGGAGGCCCTGGCGGCGAGCAGTACTTC.

The chain combines TRBV15 with TRBJ1-2; D perhaps matches TRBD1 (5 bases). This CDR3 is built from 13 residues. V lost 5 bases, J lost 2 bases, and 9 bases lay in between. In germline, CDR1 is LNHNV, CDR2 YYDKDF (reference sequence). The CDR3 protein is CATSEDRNYGYTF. The CDR3 DNA follows: TGTGCCACCAGCGAAGACAGAAACTATGGCTACACCTTC.

This sequence joins TRBV6-1 and TRBJ2-7; 8 nucleotides align to TRBD2. V shed 5 bases and J 2 bases; nucleotides not matched to a gene: 8. The length of the CDR3 is 15 residues. Germline V gene sequence: CDR1 MNHNS, CDR2 SASEGT. The DNA of the CDR3 is TGTGCCAGCAGTTTTTCTAGCGGGTCGACCTACGAGCAGTACTTC. It translates to CASSFSSGSTYEQYF.

The chain uses TRBV6-6 and TRBJ2-7, with D perhaps matching TRBD1 (6 bases). V dropped 6 bases and J dropped 3 bases, with 21 bases sitting between them. The CDR3 runs to 16 residues. Germline CDR1 reads MNHNY; CDR2 reads SVGAGI (reference sequence). The CDR3 spells CASSRTSQGIGYEQYF. The CDR3 DNA reads as TGTGCCAGCAGCCGCACAAGTCAGGGGATTGGCTACGAGCAGTACTTC.

The V gene is TRBV5-6, the J gene TRBJ1-2; D is possibly TRBD1 (5 bases). V was trimmed by 4 bases and J by 5 bases, leaving 12 bases between them. Germline CDR1 SGHDT, CDR2 YYEEEE. The CDR3 spans 13 residues. CDR3 sequence reads: CASSESGPYGYTF. The DNA of the CDR3 is TGTGCCAGCAGCGAATCAGGGCCTTATGGCTACACCTTC.

The CDR3 reads CASSPVGGDNEKLFF. The CDR3 DNA follows: TGTGCCAGCAGCCCCGTGGGAGGGGATAATGAAAAACTGTTTTTT. This chain uses TRBV28 with TRBJ1-4; tentative D call: TRBD1 (5 bases). CDR1 is MDHEN and CDR2 is SYDVKM in the germline V gene. This CDR3 comprises 15 residues. Trimming shortened V by 6 bases and J by 4 bases, and 15 bases separated the two germline ends.

With respect to this clone: This same CDR3 is encoded by further DNA sequences in the sample. The chain has TRBV7-8 and TRBJ2-7; 10 nucleotides agree with TRBD1. The CDR3 contains 13 residues. V shed 5 bases, J shed 6 bases, and the junction held 4 bases outside the gene matches. Germline V lookup: CDR1 SGHVS, CDR2 FQNEAQ. CDR3 in amino acids: CASSIDRGREQYF. The CDR3 region has the DNA TGTGCCAGCAGCATCGACAGGGGGCGCGAGCAGTACTTC.

In this sample, this clone turned up a few times. The V and J genes are TRBV5-6 and TRBJ2-5, with a possible D match to TRBD2 (5 bases). V lost 4 bases and J 5 bases, leaving 15 bases between the germline ends. This CDR3 region has 14 residues. The germline CDR1 and CDR2 sequences are SGHDT and YYEEEE. The CDR3 sequence is CASSLEASRETQYF. The CDR3 nucleotides are TGTGCCAGCAGCCTGGAGGCTTCCAGGGAGACCCAGTACTTC.

The chain's CDR3 is CASSQDGQEQYF. The CDR3 coding sequence is TGTGCCAGCAGCCAGGACGGACAGGAGCAGTACTTC. The chain combines TRBV28 with TRBJ2-7; TRBD1 is a possible D gene (6 bases). Trimming took off 6 bases at V and 7 bases at J, with 13 bases between the two ends. CDR3 length equals 12 residues. Germline V gene data show CDR1 as MDHEN and CDR2 as SYDVKM.

The chain links TRBV7-8 to TRBJ2-5; 8 bases fit TRBD1. The CDR3 loop spans 14 amino acids. CDR1 and CDR2 (germline): SGHVS, FQNEAQ. V lost 5 bases and J lost 1; bases outside the gene matches: 3. Written as DNA, the CDR3 is TGTGCCAGCAGCCGGACAGGGATCCAAGAGACCCAGTACTTC. This encodes CASSRTGIQETQYF.

The chain joins TRBV30 to TRBJ1-6; D is possibly TRBD1 (5 bases). V lost 5 bases and J lost 10, with 12 bases in between. The length of the CDR3 is 12 residues. In germline, CDR1 is GTSNPN, CDR2 SVGIG (reference sequence). The CDR3, as DNA: TGTGCCTGGGGGGGGATAAGCTCACCCCTCCACTTT. This codes for CAWGGISSPLHF.

This clone appeared a single time. This chain uses TRBV28 with TRBJ1-4, with a weak D call TRBD1 (6 bases). The CDR3 covers 12 residues. Trimming left V 2 bases short and J 10 bases short, with 8 bases between. Germline V gene sequence: CDR1 MDHEN, CDR2 SYDVKM. The CDR3 is CASSLGGAKLFF. The CDR3 region has the DNA TGTGCCAGCAGTTTAGGGGGCGCAAAACTGTTTTTT.

There are a few counts of this clone. The rearrangement uses TRBV5-6 and TRBJ2-2, with a weak D call TRBD1 (5 bases). The CDR3 is 15 amino acids. Germline V gene sequence: CDR1 SGHDT, CDR2 YYEEEE. Deletions cut 1 base from V and 5 bases from J, with 12 bases between. This CDR3 is CASSLPGMATGELFF. The CDR3 DNA reads TGTGCCAGCAGCTTGCCAGGGATGGCGACCGGGGAGCTGTTTTTT.

This chain's CDR3 is CASSATSGFGTDTQYF. CDR3 bases: TGTGCCAGCAGTGCCACTAGCGGGTTCGGCACAGATACGCAGTATTTT. The chain links TRBV6-1 to TRBJ2-3; 9 bases match TRBD2. The CDR3 runs 16 residues. Germline V gene lookup returns CDR1 MNHNS and CDR2 SASEGT. The J segment lost 1 base and the V segment lost 4 bases, leaving 6 bases of the junction unmatched.

The chain couples TRBV2 to TRBJ2-3; 7 bases are shared with TRBD2. Germline V gene sequence: CDR1 SNHLY, CDR2 FYNNEI. There are 15 residues in the CDR3. The V segment lost 6 bases and the J segment 5 bases; nucleotides outside the gene matches: 11. CDR3 bases: TGTGCCAGCAGCCCCGGGGGAGGGCGAAGAGATACGCAGTATTTT. Protein: CASSPGGGRRDTQYF.

This clone was counted only a few times. The chain joins TRBV30 to TRBJ2-7; no clear D gene. Germline CDR1 is GTSNPN and CDR2 is SVGIG (reference sequence). With 0 bases removed from V and 3 bases from J, the gap between germline ends came to 3 bases. The CDR3 loop spans 11 amino acids. CDR3: CAWSVLYEQYF. For the CDR3, the DNA is TGTGCCTGGAGTGTACTCTACGAGCAGTACTTC.